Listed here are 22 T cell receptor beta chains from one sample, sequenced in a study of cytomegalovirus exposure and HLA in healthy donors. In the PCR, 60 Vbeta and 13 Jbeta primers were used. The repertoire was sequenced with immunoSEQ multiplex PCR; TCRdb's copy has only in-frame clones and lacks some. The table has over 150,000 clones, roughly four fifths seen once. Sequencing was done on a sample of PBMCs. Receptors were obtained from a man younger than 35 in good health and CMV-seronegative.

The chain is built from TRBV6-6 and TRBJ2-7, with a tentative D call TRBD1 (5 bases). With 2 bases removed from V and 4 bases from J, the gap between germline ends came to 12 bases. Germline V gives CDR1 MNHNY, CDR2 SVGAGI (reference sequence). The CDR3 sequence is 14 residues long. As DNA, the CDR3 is TGTGCCAGCAGTTACCGGGCTGGGGCTTACGAGCAGTACTTC. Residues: CASSYRAGAYEQYF.

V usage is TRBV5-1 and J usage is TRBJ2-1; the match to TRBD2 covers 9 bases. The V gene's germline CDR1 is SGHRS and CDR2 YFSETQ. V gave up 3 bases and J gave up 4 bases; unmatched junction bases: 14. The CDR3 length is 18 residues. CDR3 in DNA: TGCGCCAGCAGCTCCCCCCGACTAGCGGAGGTCCCATACAATGAGCAGTTCTTC. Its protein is CASSSPRLAEVPYNEQFF.

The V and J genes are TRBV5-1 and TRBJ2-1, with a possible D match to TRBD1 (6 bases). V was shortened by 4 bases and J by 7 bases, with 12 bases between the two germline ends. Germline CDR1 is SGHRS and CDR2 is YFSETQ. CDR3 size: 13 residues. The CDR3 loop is CASSLRGGNEQFF. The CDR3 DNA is TGCGCCAGCAGCCTACGAGGGGGAAATGAGCAGTTCTTC.

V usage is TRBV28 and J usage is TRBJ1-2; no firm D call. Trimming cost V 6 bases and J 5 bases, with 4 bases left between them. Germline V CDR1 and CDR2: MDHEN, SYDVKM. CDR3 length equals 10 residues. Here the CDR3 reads CASSGYGYTF. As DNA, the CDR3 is TGTGCCAGCAGCGGGTATGGCTACACCTTC.

Here the CDR3 DNA reads TGTGCCAGCAGTAGACAGGCGGTTGGGGGCGAGCAGTACTTC. This translates into CASSRQAVGGEQYF. The V and J genes are TRBV27 and TRBJ2-7, with D maybe TRBD1 (6 bases). Germline V lookup: CDR1 MNHEY, CDR2 SMNVEV (reference sequence). There are 14 residues in the CDR3. Trimming removed 5 bases from V and 6 bases from J, with 17 bases in between.

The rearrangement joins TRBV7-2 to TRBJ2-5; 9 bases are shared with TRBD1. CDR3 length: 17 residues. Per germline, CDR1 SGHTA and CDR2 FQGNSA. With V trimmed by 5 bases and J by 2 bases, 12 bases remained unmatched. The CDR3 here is CASSPITGTGTQETQYF. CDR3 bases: TGTGCCAGCAGCCCAATTACCGGGACAGGGACTCAAGAGACCCAGTACTTC.

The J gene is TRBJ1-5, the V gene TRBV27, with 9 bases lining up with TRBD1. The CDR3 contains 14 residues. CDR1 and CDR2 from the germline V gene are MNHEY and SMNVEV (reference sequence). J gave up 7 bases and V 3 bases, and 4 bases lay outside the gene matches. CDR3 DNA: TGTGCCAGCAGTTTCGGACAGGGGCAGCAGCCCCAGCATTTT. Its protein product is CASSFGQGQQPQHF.

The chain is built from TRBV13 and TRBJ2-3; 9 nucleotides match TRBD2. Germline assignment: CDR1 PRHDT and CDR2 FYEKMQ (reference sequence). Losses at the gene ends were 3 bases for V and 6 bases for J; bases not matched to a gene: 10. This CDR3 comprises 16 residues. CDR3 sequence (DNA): TGTGCCAGCAGCTTTAGGCTACTGCGGGAGGGCGATACGCAGTATTTT. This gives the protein CASSFRLLREGDTQYF.

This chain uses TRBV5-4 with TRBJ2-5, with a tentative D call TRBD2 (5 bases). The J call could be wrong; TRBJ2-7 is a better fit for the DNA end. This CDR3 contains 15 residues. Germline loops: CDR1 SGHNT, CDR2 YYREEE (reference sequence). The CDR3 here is CASSLWRGGAYEQYF. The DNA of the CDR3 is TGTGCCAGCAGCTTGTGGAGAGGAGGCGCCTACGAGCAGTACTTC.

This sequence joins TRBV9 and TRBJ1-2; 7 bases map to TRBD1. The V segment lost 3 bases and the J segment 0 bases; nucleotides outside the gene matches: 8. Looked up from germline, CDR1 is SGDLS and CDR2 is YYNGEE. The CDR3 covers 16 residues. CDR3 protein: CASSGPRQGSNYGYTF. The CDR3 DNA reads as TGTGCCAGCAGCGGTCCAAGACAGGGCTCTAACTATGGCTACACCTTC.

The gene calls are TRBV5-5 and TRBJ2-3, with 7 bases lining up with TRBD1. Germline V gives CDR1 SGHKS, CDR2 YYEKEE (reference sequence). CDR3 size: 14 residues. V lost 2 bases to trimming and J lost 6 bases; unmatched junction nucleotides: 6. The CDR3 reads CASSLDLRGDTQYF. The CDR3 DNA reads TGTGCCAGCAGCTTAGATCTCAGGGGGGATACGCAGTATTTT.

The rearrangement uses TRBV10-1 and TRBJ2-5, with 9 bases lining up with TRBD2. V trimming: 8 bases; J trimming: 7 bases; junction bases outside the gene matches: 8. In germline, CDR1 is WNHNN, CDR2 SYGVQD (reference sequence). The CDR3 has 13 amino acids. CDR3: CASHSGSGGTQYF. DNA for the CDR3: TGCGCCAGCCATAGCGGGAGTGGTGGGACCCAGTACTTC.

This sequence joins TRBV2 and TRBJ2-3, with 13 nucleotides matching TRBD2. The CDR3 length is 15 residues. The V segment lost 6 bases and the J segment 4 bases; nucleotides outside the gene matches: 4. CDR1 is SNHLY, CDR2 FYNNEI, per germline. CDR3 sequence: CASRILAGGPDTQYF. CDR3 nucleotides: TGTGCCAGCAGAATACTAGCGGGAGGGCCAGATACGCAGTATTTT.

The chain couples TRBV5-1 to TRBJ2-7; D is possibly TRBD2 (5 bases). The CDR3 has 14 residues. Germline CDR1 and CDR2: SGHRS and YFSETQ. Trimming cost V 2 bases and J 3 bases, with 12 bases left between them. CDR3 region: CASSLRGPLYEQYF. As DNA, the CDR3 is TGCGCCAGCAGCTTACGAGGGCCCCTCTACGAGCAGTACTTC.

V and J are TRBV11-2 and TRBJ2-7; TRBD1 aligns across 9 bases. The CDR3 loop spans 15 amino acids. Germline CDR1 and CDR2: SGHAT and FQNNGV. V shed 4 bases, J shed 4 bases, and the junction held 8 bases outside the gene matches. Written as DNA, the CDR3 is TGTGCCAGCAGCTCCTCGGGGACAGGGACGTACGAGCAGTACTTC. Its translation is CASSSSGTGTYEQYF.

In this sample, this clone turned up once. CDR3 in amino acids: CASSISPGTGPYEQYF. CDR3 bases: TGTGCCAGTAGTATAAGTCCCGGGACAGGCCCCTACGAGCAGTACTTC. The genes are TRBV19 and TRBJ2-7; TRBD1 aligns across 8 bases. Trimming took 2 bases from V and 2 from J; bases not matched to a gene: 8. The CDR3 is made up of 16 amino acids. The germline V gene encodes CDR1 LNHDA and CDR2 SQIVND (reference sequence).

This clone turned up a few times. In DNA form, the CDR3 reads TGTGCCAGCTCACCAGACAGCTCGAGTTCTTTTATTGGCTACACCTTC. Its translation: CASSPDSSSSFIGYTF. This chain connects TRBV18 to TRBJ1-2, with a possible D match to TRBD1 (5 bases). The CDR3 is made up of 16 amino acids. CDR1 and CDR2 (germline): KGHSH, LQKENI. Trimming left V 2 bases short and J 7 bases short, with 20 bases between.

The CDR3 DNA reads as TGTGCCAGCAGGGCTCCGGGACAGGGATATGGCTACACCTTC. It codes for CASRAPGQGYGYTF. V and J are TRBV11-2 and TRBJ1-2; 9 bases are a match to TRBD1. Germline CDR1 is SGHAT and CDR2 is FQNNGV. V gave up 6 bases and J gave up 5 bases; unmatched junction bases: 7. The CDR3 totals 14 residues.

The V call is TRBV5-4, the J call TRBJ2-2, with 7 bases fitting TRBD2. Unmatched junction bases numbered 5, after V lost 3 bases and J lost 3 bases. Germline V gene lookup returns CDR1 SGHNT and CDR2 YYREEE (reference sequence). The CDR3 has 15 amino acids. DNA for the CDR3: TGTGCCAGCAGCTCGGGGCGGGAGCACACCGGGGAGCTGTTTTTT. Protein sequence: CASSSGREHTGELFF.

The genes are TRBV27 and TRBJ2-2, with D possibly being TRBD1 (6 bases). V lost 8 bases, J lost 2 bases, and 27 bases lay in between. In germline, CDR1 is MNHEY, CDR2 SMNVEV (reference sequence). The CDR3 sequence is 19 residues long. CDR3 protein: CASYPEGHGDRLNTGELFF. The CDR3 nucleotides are TGTGCCAGCTATCCAGAGGGACACGGGGACCGATTAAACACCGGGGAGCTGTTTTTT.

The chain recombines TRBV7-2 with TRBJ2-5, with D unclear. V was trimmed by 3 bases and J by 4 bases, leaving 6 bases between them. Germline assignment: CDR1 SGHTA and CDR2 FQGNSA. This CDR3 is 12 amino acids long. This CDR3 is CASSFGAETQYF. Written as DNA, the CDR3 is TGTGCCAGCAGCTTCGGTGCAGAGACCCAGTACTTC.

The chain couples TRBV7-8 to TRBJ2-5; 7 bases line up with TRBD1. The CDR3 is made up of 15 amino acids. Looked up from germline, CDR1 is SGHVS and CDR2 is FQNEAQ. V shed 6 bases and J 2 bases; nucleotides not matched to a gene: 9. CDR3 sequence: CASRSSRDRQETQYF. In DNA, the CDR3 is TGTGCCAGCAGGAGCTCCCGGGACAGACAAGAGACCCAGTACTTC.